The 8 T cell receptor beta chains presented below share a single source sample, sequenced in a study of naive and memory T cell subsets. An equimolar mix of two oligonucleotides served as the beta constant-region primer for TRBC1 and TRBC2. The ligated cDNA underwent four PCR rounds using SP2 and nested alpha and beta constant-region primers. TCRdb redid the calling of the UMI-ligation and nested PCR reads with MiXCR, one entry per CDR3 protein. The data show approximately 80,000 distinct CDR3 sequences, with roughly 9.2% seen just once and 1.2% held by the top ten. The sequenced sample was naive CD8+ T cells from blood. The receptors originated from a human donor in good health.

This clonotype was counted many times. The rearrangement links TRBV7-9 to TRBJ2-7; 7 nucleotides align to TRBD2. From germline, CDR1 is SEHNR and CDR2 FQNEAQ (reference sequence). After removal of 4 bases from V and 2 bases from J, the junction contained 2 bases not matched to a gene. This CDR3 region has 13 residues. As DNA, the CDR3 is TGTGCCAGCAGCTCCCGGGGGGCCTACGAGCAGTACTTC. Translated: CASSSRGAYEQYF.

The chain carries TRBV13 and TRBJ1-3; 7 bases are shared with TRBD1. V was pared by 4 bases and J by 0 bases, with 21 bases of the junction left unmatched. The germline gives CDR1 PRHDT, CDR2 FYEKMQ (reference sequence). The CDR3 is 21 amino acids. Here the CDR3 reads CASSYQVRQGVSVFSGNTIYF. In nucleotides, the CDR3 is TGTGCCAGCAGCTACCAGGTGAGACAGGGAGTCTCTGTTTTCTCTGGAAACACCATATATTTT.

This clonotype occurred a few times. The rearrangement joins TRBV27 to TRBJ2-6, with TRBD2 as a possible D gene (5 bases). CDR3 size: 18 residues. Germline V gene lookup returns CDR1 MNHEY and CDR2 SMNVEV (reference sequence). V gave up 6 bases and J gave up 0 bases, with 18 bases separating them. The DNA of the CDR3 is TGTGCCAGCAGGCGGATGGGAGTAGATTACTCTGGGGCCAACGTCCTGACTTTC. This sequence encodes CASRRMGVDYSGANVLTF. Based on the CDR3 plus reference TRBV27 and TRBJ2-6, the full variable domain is EAQVTQNPRYLITVTGKKLTVTCSQNMNHEYMSWYRQDPGLGLRQIYYSMNVEVTDKGDVPEGYKVSRKEKRNFPLILESPSPNQTSLYFCASRRMGVDYSGANVLTFGAGSRLTVL.

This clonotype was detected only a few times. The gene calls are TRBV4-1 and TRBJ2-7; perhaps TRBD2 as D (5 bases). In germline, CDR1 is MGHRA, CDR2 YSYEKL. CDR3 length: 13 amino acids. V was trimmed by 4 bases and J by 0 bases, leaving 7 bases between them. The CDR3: CASSLRASYEQYF. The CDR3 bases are TGCGCCAGCAGCCTGCGGGCCTCCTACGAGCAGTACTTC.

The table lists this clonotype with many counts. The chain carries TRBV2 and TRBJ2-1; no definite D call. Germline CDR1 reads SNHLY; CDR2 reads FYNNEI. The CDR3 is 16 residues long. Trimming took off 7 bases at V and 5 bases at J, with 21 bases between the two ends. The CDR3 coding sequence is TGTGCCAGCAAATCACTGTCGTCTGGCTTAGACAATGAGCAGTTCTTC. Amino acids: CASKSLSSGLDNEQFF. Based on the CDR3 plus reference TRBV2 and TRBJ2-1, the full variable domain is EPEVTQTPSHQVTQMGQEVILRCVPISNHLYFYWYRQILGQKVEFLVSFYNNEISEKSEIFDDQFSVERPDGSNFTLKIRSTKLEDSAMYFCASKSLSSGLDNEQFFGPGTRLTVL.

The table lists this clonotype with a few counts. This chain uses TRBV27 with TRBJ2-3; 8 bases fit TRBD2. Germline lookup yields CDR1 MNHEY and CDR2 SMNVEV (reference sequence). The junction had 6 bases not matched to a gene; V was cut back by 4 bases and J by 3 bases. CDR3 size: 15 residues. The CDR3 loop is CASSSIASGTDTQYF. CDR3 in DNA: TGTGCCAGCAGTTCGATAGCTAGCGGGACAGATACGCAGTATTTT.

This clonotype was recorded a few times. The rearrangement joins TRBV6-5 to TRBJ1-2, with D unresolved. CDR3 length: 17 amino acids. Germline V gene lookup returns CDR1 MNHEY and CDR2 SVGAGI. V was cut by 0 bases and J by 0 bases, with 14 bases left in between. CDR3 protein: CASSYSSMGEANYGYTF. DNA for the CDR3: TGTGCCAGCAGTTACTCCTCTATGGGAGAAGCTAACTATGGCTACACCTTC.

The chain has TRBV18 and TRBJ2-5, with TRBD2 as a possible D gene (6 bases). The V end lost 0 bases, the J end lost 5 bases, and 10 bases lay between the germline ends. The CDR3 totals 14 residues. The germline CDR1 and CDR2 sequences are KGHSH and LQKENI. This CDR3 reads CASSPPGGKETQYF. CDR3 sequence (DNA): TGTGCCAGCTCACCACCGGGCGGGAAGGAGACCCAGTACTTC.